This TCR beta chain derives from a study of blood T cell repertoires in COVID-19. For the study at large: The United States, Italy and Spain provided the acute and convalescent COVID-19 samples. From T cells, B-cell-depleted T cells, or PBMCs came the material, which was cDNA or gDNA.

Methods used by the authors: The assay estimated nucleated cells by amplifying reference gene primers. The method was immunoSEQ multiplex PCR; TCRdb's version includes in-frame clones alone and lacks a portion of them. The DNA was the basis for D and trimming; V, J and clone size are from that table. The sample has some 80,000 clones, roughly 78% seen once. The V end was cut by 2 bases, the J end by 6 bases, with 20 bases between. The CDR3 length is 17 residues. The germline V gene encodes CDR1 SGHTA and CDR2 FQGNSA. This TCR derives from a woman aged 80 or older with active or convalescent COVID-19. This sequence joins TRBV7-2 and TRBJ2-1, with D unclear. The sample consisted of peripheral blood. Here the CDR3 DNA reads TGTGCCAGCAGCTTACGGCTTTGGCAGACAACAATCAATGAGCAGTTCTTC. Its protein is CASSLRLWQTTINEQFF.